These 7 T cell receptor beta chains were all obtained from the same sample, sequenced in a study of T cells after yellow fever vaccination. MiXCR, run by TCRdb on the 5' RACE reads, gives a single entry per CDR3 protein. The sample holds 110,000 or so distinct CDR3 sequences; 7.2% are singletons and the top ten take approximately 2.7%. Sequenced material: CD4+ T cells sorted from PBMCs, taken roughly 47 days after the first yellow fever vaccination. Receptors were obtained from a man between 18 and 35 years old who received the YFV17D yellow fever vaccine.

This clonotype was seen many times. The V gene is TRBV11-2, the J gene TRBJ1-1; the D is unclear. V was clipped by 0 bases and J by 1 base, with 12 bases between them. CDR1 is SGHAT, CDR2 FQNNGV, per germline. CDR3 length: 16 residues. The CDR3 sequence is CASSLEWRQRNTEAFF. CDR3 DNA sequence: TGTGCCAGCAGCTTAGAGTGGAGGCAGAGGAACACTGAAGCTTTCTTT.

There are many counts of this clonotype. The V call is TRBV4-1, the J call TRBJ1-2; D gene ambiguous. V was shortened by 1 base and J by 8 bases, with 17 bases between the two germline ends. Germline V gives CDR1 MGHRA, CDR2 YSYEKL. CDR3 length: 15 amino acids. Here the CDR3 DNA reads TGCGCCAGCAGCCAAGGTCGGCAGCGCTGGGCAGGCTACACCTTC. Protein product: CASSQGRQRWAGYTF.

In this sample, this clonotype turned up many times. This chain uses TRBV10-3 with TRBJ2-6; no clear D gene. CDR1 is ENHRY and CDR2 is SYGVKD in the germline V gene. V was cut by 4 bases and J by 2 bases, with 6 bases left in between. The CDR3 is 14 amino acids. The CDR3 coding sequence is TGTGCCATCAGTGCAGAAGCTGGGGCCAACGTCCTGACTTTC. Its protein is CAISAEAGANVLTF.

This clonotype was detected ten times or more. V usage is TRBV20-1 and J usage is TRBJ1-2; possible D gene TRBD1, 6 bases. Trimming stripped 6 bases from V and 5 bases from J, with 16 bases between. Germline V gives CDR1 DFQATT, CDR2 SNEGSKA (reference sequence). This CDR3 comprises 13 residues. The CDR3 DNA sequence: TGCAGTGCGCAAGCGGGACAACCTTATGGCTACACCTTC. Its protein is CSAQAGQPYGYTF.

Many counts were recorded for this clonotype. In nucleotides, the CDR3 is TGTGCCAGCTTACTAGCGGGGGGGGATGAGCAGTTCTTC. It is translated as CASLLAGGDEQFF. This chain connects TRBV11-2 to TRBJ2-1; TRBD2 matches 13 bases. V lost 8 bases to trimming and J lost 8 bases; unmatched junction nucleotides: 3. This CDR3 has 13 residues. CDR1 is SGHAT and CDR2 is FQNNGV in the germline V gene.

This clonotype was detected ten times or more. This sequence joins TRBV7-2 and TRBJ1-2; no clear D gene. Deletions cut 3 bases from V and 6 bases from J, with 8 bases between. The germline gives CDR1 SGHTA, CDR2 FQGNSA. The length of the CDR3 is 12 residues. CDR3 protein: CASSLEGNGYTF. CDR3 DNA: TGTGCCAGCAGCTTGGAAGGGAATGGCTACACCTTC.

This clonotype was observed many times. This chain links TRBV28 with TRBJ2-1; no clear D gene. V lost 2 bases and J 5 bases, leaving 4 bases between the germline ends. This CDR3 has 12 amino acids. Looked up from germline, CDR1 is MDHEN and CDR2 is SYDVKM. The CDR3 spells CASSLPNNEQFF. The CDR3 bases are TGTGCCAGCAGTTTACCGAACAATGAGCAGTTCTTC.